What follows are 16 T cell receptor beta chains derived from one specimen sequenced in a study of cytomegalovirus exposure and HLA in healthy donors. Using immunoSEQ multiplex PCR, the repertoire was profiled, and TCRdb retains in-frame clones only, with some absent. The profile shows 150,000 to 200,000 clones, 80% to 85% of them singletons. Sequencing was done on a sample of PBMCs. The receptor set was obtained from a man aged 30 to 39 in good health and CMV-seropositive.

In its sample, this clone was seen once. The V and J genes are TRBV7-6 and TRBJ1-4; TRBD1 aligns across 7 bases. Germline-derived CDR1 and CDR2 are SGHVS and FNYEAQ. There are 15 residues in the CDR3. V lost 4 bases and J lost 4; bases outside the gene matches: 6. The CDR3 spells CASSSDRAGNEKLFF. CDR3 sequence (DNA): TGTGCCAGCAGCTCCGACAGGGCTGGTAATGAAAAACTGTTTTTT.

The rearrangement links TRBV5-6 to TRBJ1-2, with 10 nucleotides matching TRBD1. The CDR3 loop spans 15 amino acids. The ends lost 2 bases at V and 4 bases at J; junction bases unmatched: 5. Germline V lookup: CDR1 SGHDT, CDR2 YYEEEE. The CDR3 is CASSFPTGGPYGYTF. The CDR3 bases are TGTGCCAGCAGCTTTCCGACAGGGGGCCCCTATGGCTACACCTTC.

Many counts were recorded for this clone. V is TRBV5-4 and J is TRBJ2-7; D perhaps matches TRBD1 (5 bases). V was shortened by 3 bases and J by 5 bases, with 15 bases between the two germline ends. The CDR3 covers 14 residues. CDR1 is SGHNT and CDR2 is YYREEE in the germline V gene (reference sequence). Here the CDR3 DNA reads TGTGCCAGCAGCTCCGTAGGACGGACAAACGAGCAGTACTTC. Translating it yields CASSSVGRTNEQYF.

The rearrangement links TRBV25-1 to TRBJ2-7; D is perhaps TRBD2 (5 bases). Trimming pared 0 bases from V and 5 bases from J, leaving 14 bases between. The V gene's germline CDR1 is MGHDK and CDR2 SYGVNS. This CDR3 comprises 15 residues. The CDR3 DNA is TGTGCCAGCAGTGAATATTCCGGGGTTGGGAACGAGCAGTACTTC. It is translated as CASSEYSGVGNEQYF.

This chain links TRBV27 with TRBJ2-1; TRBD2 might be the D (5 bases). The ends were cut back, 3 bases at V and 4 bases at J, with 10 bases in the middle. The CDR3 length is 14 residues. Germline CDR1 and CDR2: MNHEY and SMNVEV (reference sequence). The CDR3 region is CASSLLADYNEQFF. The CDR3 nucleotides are TGTGCCAGCAGTTTGCTAGCAGATTACAATGAGCAGTTCTTC.

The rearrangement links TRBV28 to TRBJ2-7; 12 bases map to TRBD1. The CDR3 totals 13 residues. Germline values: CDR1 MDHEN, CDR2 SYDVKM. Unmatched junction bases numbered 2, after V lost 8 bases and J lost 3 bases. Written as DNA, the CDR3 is TGTGCCAGCCGGGACAGGGGGCACTACGAGCAGTACTTC. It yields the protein CASRDRGHYEQYF.

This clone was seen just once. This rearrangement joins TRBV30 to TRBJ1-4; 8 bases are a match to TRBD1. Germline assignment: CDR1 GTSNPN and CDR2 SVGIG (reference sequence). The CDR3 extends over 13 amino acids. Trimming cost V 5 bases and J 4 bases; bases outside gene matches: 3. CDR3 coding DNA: TGTGCCTGGGGACAGGGCCGTAATGAAAAACTGTTTTTT. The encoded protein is CAWGQGRNEKLFF.

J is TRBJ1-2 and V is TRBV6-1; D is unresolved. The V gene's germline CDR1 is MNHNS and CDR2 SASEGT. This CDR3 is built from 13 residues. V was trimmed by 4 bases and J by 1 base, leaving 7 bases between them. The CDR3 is CASSGYSNYGYTF. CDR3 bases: TGTGCCAGCAGTGGTTACAGTAACTATGGCTACACCTTC.

CDR3 loop: CASSLKWYEQYF. DNA of the CDR3: TGTGCCAGCAGCCTAAAGTGGTACGAGCAGTACTTC. The rearrangement joins TRBV9 to TRBJ2-7; the D is unclear. Germline lookup yields CDR1 SGDLS and CDR2 YYNGEE. V lost 4 bases and J lost 4, with 9 bases in between. The length of the CDR3 is 12 residues. Variable domain in full (rest from reference TRBV9 and TRBJ2-7): DSGVTQTPKHLITATGQRVTLRCSPRSGDLSVYWYQQSLDQGLQFLIQYYNGEERAKGNILERFSAQQFPDLHSELNLSSLELGDSALYFCASSLKWYEQYFGPGTRLTVT.

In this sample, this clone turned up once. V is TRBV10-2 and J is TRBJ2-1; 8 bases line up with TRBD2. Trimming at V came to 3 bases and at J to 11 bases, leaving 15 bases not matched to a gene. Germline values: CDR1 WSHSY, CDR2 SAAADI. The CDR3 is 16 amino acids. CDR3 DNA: TGCGCCAGCAGTGACGAAGCTGGAGCGGGAGCACAGAAGCAGTTCTTC. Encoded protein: CASSDEAGAGAQKQFF.

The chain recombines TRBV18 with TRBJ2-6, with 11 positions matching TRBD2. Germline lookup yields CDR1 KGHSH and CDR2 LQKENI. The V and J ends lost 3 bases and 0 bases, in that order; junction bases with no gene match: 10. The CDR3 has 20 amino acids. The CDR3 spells CASSPGSSGGPSSGANVLTF. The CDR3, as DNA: TGTGCCAGCTCACCTGGGTCTAGCGGGGGGCCCAGCTCTGGGGCCAACGTCCTGACTTTC.

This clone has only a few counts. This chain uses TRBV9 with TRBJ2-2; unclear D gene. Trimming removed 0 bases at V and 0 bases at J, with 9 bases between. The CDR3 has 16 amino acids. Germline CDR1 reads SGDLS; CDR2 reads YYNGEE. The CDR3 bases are TGTGCCAGCAGCGTAGGTTGGGCAACGAACACCGGGGAGCTGTTTTTT. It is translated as CASSVGWATNTGELFF.

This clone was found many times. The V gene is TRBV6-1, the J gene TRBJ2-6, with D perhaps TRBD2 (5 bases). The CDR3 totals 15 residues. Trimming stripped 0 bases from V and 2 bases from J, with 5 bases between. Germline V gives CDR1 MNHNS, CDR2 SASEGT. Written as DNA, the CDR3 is TGTGCCAGCAGTGAAGCCGGGGCTGGGGCCAACGTCCTGACTTTC. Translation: CASSEAGAGANVLTF.

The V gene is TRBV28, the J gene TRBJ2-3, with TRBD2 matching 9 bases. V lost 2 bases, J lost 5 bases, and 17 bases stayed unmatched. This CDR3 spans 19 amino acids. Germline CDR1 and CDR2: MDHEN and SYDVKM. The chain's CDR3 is CASSLNGSSGGGAGDTQYF. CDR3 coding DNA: TGTGCCAGCAGTTTAAATGGGAGCTCGGGCGGGGGGGCCGGAGATACGCAGTATTTT. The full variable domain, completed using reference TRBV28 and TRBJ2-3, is DVKVTQSSRYLVKRTGEKVFLECVQDMDHENMFWYRQDPGLGLRLIYFSYDVKMKEKGDIPEGYSVSREKKERFSLILESASTNQTSMYLCASSLNGSSGGGAGDTQYFGPGTRLTVL.

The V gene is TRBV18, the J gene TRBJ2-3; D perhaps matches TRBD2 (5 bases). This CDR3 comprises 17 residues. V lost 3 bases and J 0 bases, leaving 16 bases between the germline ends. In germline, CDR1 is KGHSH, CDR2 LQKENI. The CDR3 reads CASSPSWAADSTDTQYF. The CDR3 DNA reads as TGTGCCAGCTCACCTTCCTGGGCAGCGGATAGCACAGATACGCAGTATTTT.

The CDR3 DNA reads as TGTGCCAGCAGTGCAATTGCCGGGACAGGGGGCCACGAGCAGTACTTC. As protein: CASSAIAGTGGHEQYF. The rearrangement links TRBV6-1 to TRBJ2-7, with 12 positions matching TRBD1. The CDR3 has 16 residues. Germline CDR1 reads MNHNS; CDR2 reads SASEGT. The trim removed 4 bases at V and 5 bases at J, leaving 9 bases unmatched.